The rows below give T cell receptor beta chains drawn from one sample of a study of blood T cell repertoires in COVID-19. Profiling relied on immunoSEQ multiplex PCR, and the TCRdb table lists in-frame clones only, not all of them. This table holds some 200,000 clones, under 85% found once. The sample was peripheral blood. Source of these receptors: a woman younger than 45 with COVID-19, enrolled during active disease. Both conserved end residues are part of each CDR3. Each record gives: V gene, clone size, D gene, J gene, CDR3 protein, CDR3 DNA. A D gene is named only where the DNA matches it firmly. Size is omitted from some rows. Given values are once, few, many or a class for expanded clones.

TRBV5-1	NA	NA	TRBJ2-2	CASSLDGGGELFF	TGCGCCAGCAGCTTGGACGGGGGCGGGGAGCTGTTTTTT
TRBV19	NA	NA	TRBJ2-7	CASSTVPYEQYF	TGTGCCAGTAGTACCGTCCCCTACGAGCAGTACTTC
TRBV10-3	NA	NA	TRBJ2-3	CAISDRTGTDTQYF	TGTGCCATCAGTGACCGAACAGGGACAGATACGCAGTATTTT
TRBV7-8	once	NA	TRBJ1-1	CASSLGGVNTEAFF	TGTGCCAGCAGCTTAGGGGGAGTTAACACTGAAGCTTTCTTT
TRBV7-9	NA	NA	TRBJ2-7	CASSLALYEQYF	TGTGCCAGCAGCTTAGCCCTCTACGAGCAGTACTTC
TRBV20-1	NA	NA	TRBJ2-6	CSASDRSGANVLTF	TGCAGTGCTAGTGATCGCTCTGGGGCCAACGTCCTGACTTTC
TRBV11-2	NA	TRBD2	TRBJ2-7	CASSLWGGEQYF	TGTGCCAGCAGCTTGTGGGGGGGCGAGCAGTACTTC
TRBV6-4	NA	TRBD2	TRBJ2-3	CASSQTSGGATDTQYF	TGTGCCAGCAGCCAAACTAGCGGGGGGGCCACAGATACGCAGTATTTT
TRBV5-1	NA	TRBD2	TRBJ2-1	CASSFSGVGYNEQFF	TGCGCCAGCAGCTTTAGCGGGGTTGGCTACAATGAGCAGTTCTTC
TRBV5-1	once	NA	TRBJ1-1	CASSETGTGGSEAFF	TGCGCCAGCAGCGAAACAGGGACCGGAGGCTCTGAAGCTTTCTTT
TRBV30	NA	NA	TRBJ2-2	CAWSLGLSNTGELFF	TGTGCCTGGAGTCTTGGCCTCTCGAACACCGGGGAGCTGTTTTTT
TRBV20-1	NA	TRBD1	TRBJ2-7	CSAGQGDEQYF	TGCAGTGCTGGACAGGGAGACGAGCAGTACTTC
TRBV7-2	NA	NA	TRBJ2-3	CASSLAPAADTQYF	TGTGCCAGCAGCTTAGCGCCCGCGGCAGATACGCAGTATTTT
TRBV5-4	NA	TRBD1	TRBJ2-7	CASSLGQGRSEQYF	TGTGCCAGCAGCTTGGGACAGGGGAGGTCCGAGCAGTACTTC
TRBV5-1	NA	NA	TRBJ1-2	CASSSRQYGYTF	TGCGCCAGCAGCTCTAGACAGTATGGCTACACCTTC
TRBV28	NA	NA	TRBJ2-7	CASSSSSSSGTTYEQYF	TGTGCCAGCAGTTCCTCCTCTTCCAGCGGGACAACCTACGAGCAGTACTTC
TRBV25-1	NA	TRBD2	TRBJ2-3	CASSVAGGTDTQYF	TGTGCCAGCAGTGTAGCGGGAGGCACAGATACGCAGTATTTT
TRBV3-1/TRBV3-2	once	TRBD2	TRBJ2-7	CASSQRLSAGGRGSEQYF	TGTGCCAGCAGCCAAAGGTTATCGGCGGGAGGACGGGGGAGCGAGCAGTACTTC
TRBV19	NA	NA	TRBJ2-3	CATGGGRDTQYF	TGTGCCACTGGAGGGGGCAGGGATACGCAGTATTTT
TRBV7-7	once	TRBD2	TRBJ2-1	CASSLAGRGEKFF	TGTGCCAGCAGCTTAGCAGGGCGGGGGGAGAAGTTCTTC
TRBV7-2	NA	TRBD2	TRBJ2-1	CASTLAVSSYNEQFF	TGTGCCAGCACCCTAGCGGTTAGCTCCTACAATGAGCAGTTCTTC
TRBV5-4	NA	TRBD2	TRBJ2-6	CASSPGLAGVGSGANVLTF	TGTGCCAGCAGTCCGGGACTAGCGGGAGTAGGCTCTGGGGCCAACGTCCTGACTTTC
TRBV30	NA	NA	TRBJ1-2	CAWSPPRGADTF	TGTGCCTGGAGTCCCCCCCGGGGAGCGGACACCTTC
TRBV5-1	NA	TRBD1	TRBJ2-5	CASSLTRDRATQYF	TGCGCCAGCAGCTTGACCAGGGACAGGGCGACCCAGTACTTC
TRBV28	NA	TRBD1	TRBJ1-6	CASSPGQGDSPLHF	TGTGCCAGCAGCCCGGGACAGGGCGATTCACCCCTCCACTTT
TRBV7-2	NA	TRBD2	TRBJ2-6	CASSTWGGISSGANVLTF	TGTGCCAGCAGCACTTGGGGGGGGATAAGTTCTGGGGCCAACGTCCTGACTTTC
TRBV21-1	NA	NA	TRBJ1-5	CASSARGHLNQPQHF	TGTGCCAGCAGCGCCCGGGGACACCTTAATCAGCCCCAGCATTTT
TRBV5-1	NA	TRBD2	TRBJ2-7	CASSLLTSGSYEQYF	TGCGCCAGCAGCTTGTTGACTAGCGGGTCCTACGAGCAGTACTTC
TRBV5-5	NA	NA	TRBJ2-7	CASSLVANSYEQYF	TGTGCCAGCAGCTTGGTAGCCAACTCCTACGAGCAGTACTTC
TRBV19	few	TRBD2	TRBJ2-1	CASSLTSGGPNEQFF	TGTGCCAGTAGTTTGACTAGCGGGGGGCCTAATGAGCAGTTCTTC
TRBV7-8	NA	NA	TRBJ1-6	CASSAKGTPGNSPLHF	TGTGCCAGCAGCGCGAAGGGGACACCTGGTAATTCACCCCTCCACTTT
TRBV6-5	NA	NA	TRBJ1-6	CASRLTVMGHSPLHF	TGTGCCAGCAGACTGACAGTTATGGGTCATTCACCCCTCCACTTT
TRBV5-8	NA	TRBD1	TRBJ2-5	CASSLDRGVETQYF	TGTGCCAGCAGTTTGGACAGGGGTGTGGAGACCCAGTACTTC
TRBV7-2	NA	TRBD1	TRBJ1-5	CASSLEGTGTGYQPQHF	TGTGCCAGCAGCTTAGAGGGCACCGGGACAGGGTATCAGCCCCAGCATTTT
TRBV7-2	NA	NA	TRBJ1-3	CASSTETGPGNTIYF	TGTGCCAGCAGCACCGAGACAGGCCCTGGAAACACCATATATTTT
TRBV6-2/TRBV6-3	NA	TRBD2	TRBJ2-3	CASSYRGDTDTQYF	TGTGCCAGCAGTTACCGGGGGGATACAGATACGCAGTATTTT
TRBV5-1	NA	TRBD1	TRBJ2-2	CASSLEGTGNTGELFF	TGCGCCAGCAGCTTGGAAGGGACAGGGAACACCGGGGAGCTGTTTTTT
TRBV2	NA	NA	TRBJ1-1	CASSPDSNRPGEAFF	TGTGCCAGCAGTCCAGACTCCAATCGGCCTGGGGAAGCTTTCTTT
TRBV5-1	few	NA	TRBJ1-3	CASSLSPGSSGNTIYF	TGCGCCAGCAGCTTGTCCCCCGGGAGCTCTGGAAACACCATATATTTT
TRBV19	NA	NA	TRBJ1-6	CASSIENNSPLHF	TGTGCCAGTAGTATTGAGAACAATTCACCCCTCCACTTT
TRBV5-6	few	NA	TRBJ1-2	CASSLGYRVDNYGYTF	TGTGCCAGCAGCTTGGGATACAGGGTAGATAACTATGGCTACACCTTC
TRBV18	NA	NA	TRBJ2-7	CASSPRASEPYEQYF	TGTGCCAGCTCACCAAGGGCTAGCGAGCCCTACGAGCAGTACTTC
TRBV5-1	NA	NA	TRBJ2-1	CASSPQSTGSYNEQFF	TGCGCCAGCAGCCCCCAGAGTACAGGGTCCTACAATGAGCAGTTCTTC
TRBV6-5	NA	TRBD1	TRBJ1-5	CASRGQGDNQPQHF	TGTGCCAGCAGGGGACAGGGCGATAATCAGCCCCAGCATTTT
TRBV28	NA	NA	TRBJ1-2	CASSPYLTGWDYGYTF	TGTGCCAGCAGTCCCTACCTGACAGGATGGGACTATGGCTACACCTTC
TRBV11-2	once	NA	TRBJ2-1	CASSLGRASYNEQFF	TGTGCCAGCAGCTTAGGGCGGGCCTCCTACAATGAGCAGTTCTTC
TRBV4-1	NA	NA	TRBJ1-5	CASSQVAGIDNQPQHF	TGCGCCAGCAGCCAAGTGGCAGGGATCGACAATCAGCCCCAGCATTTT
TRBV27	NA	NA	TRBJ2-3	CASRPTGSTDTQYF	TGTGCCAGCAGGCCTACAGGGAGCACAGATACGCAGTATTTT
TRBV30	once	NA	TRBJ2-5	CAWSRQETQYF	TGTGCCTGGAGCAGGCAAGAGACCCAGTACTTC
TRBV14	NA	NA	TRBJ1-4	CASSFRPFEKLFF	TGTGCCAGTTCATTCAGGCCGTTTGAAAAACTGTTTTTT
TRBV3-1/TRBV3-2	many	NA	TRBJ2-7	CASSQGSRQYEQYF	TGTGCCAGCAGCCAAGGCAGCAGGCAATACGAGCAGTACTTC
TRBV2	NA	TRBD1	TRBJ1-1	CASSDGDRGLTEAFF	TGTGCCAGCAGTGACGGGGACAGGGGTTTAACTGAAGCTTTCTTT
TRBV5-1	NA	TRBD2	TRBJ2-3	CASSPGMGGGTDTQYF	TGCGCCAGCAGCCCGGGTATGGGGGGGGGCACAGATACGCAGTATTTT
TRBV3-1/TRBV3-2	NA	TRBD1	TRBJ1-2	CASSRGTGNGYTF	TGTGCCAGCAGCCGAGGGACAGGGAATGGCTACACCTTC
TRBV7-2	NA	TRBD1	TRBJ2-1	CASSFETGSYNEQFF	TGTGCCAGCAGCTTCGAGACAGGGAGCTACAATGAGCAGTTCTTC
TRBV30	NA	NA	TRBJ1-1	CAWSLGPNTEAFF	TGTGCCTGGAGTCTGGGGCCGAACACTGAAGCTTTCTTT
TRBV6-5	once	TRBD1	TRBJ1-2	CASSYQGQGASGYTF	TGTGCCAGCAGTTATCAGGGACAGGGGGCGAGCGGCTACACCTTC
TRBV12-3/TRBV12-4	NA	NA	TRBJ1-1	CASRSQGEAFF	TGTGCCAGCAGGAGTCAGGGTGAAGCTTTCTTT
TRBV27	NA	TRBD1	TRBJ1-2	CASSSPGGGYTF	TGTGCCAGCAGTTCCCCAGGGGGTGGCTACACCTTC
TRBV7-6	NA	TRBD1	TRBJ2-7	CASSARTGGNDEQYF	TGTGCCAGCAGCGCCCGGACAGGGGGCAACGACGAGCAGTACTTC